The rows below give T cell receptor beta chains drawn from one sample of a study of T cells in Graves' hyperthyroidism and ophthalmopathy. MiXCR, applied by TCRdb to the multiplex PCR reads, yields one record per CDR3 protein. The sample records 250,000 to 300,000 distinct CDR3 sequences, about a sixth being singletons. The sequenced material came from blood. The receptors shown here come from a woman in her sixties or seventies with Graves' ophthalmopathy. Each CDR3 is given with its conserved first and last residue. A D gene is named only where the DNA matches it firmly. Clone size is stated in some rows and not others, as once, few, many or a class when expanded.

clone size: many
D gene: TRBD1
V gene: TRBV5-1
J gene: TRBJ2-7
CDR3 protein: CASALTGGPYEQYF
CDR3 DNA: TGCGCCAGCGCTCTAACAGGGGGACCCTACGAGCAGTACTTC

clone size: few
D gene: .
V gene: TRBV7-8
J gene: TRBJ2-2
CDR3 protein: CASSLLGHTGGLFF
CDR3 DNA: TGTGCCAGCAGCTTATTAGGACACACCGGGGGGCTGTTTTTT

clone size: once
D gene: TRBD2
V gene: TRBV10-3
J gene: TRBJ2-2
CDR3 protein: CAISETSGSNTGELFF
CDR3 DNA: TGTGCCATCAGTGAAACTAGCGGGTCGAACACCGGGGAGCTGTTTTTT

clone size: many
D gene: .
V gene: TRBV18
J gene: TRBJ2-7
CDR3 protein: CASSPTTDLGYEQYF
CDR3 DNA: TGTGCCAGCTCACCCACCACGGATCTGGGCTACGAGCAGTACTTC

clone size: few
D gene: TRBD1
V gene: TRBV14
J gene: TRBJ1-3
CDR3 protein: CASSQARRGPGNTIYF
CDR3 DNA: TGTGCCAGCAGCCAAGCTCGCAGGGGGCCTGGAAACACCATATATTTT

clone size: .
D gene: TRBD2
V gene: TRBV6-1
J gene: TRBJ2-1
CDR3 protein: CACIWGLAGDNEQFF
CDR3 DNA: TGTGCCTGCATCTGGGGACTAGCGGGAGATAATGAGCAGTTCTTC

clone size: many
D gene: TRBD1
V gene: TRBV7-2
J gene: TRBJ2-7
CDR3 protein: CASSIQGANEQYF
CDR3 DNA: TGTGCCAGCAGCATACAGGGGGCCAACGAGCAGTACTTC

clone size: once
D gene: TRBD2
V gene: TRBV27
J gene: TRBJ2-4
CDR3 protein: CASSFSSVAGGENIQYF
CDR3 DNA: TGTGCCAGCAGTTTTTCATCCGTAGCGGGGGGGGAAAACATTCAGTACTTC

clone size: .
D gene: TRBD2
V gene: TRBV6-1
J gene: TRBJ2-1
CDR3 protein: CASRSGRAGEQFF
CDR3 DNA: TGTGCCAGCAGGAGCGGGAGGGCCGGTGAGCAGTTCTTC

clone size: many
D gene: .
V gene: TRBV20-1
J gene: TRBJ1-1
CDR3 protein: CSARDHGGPGTEAFF
CDR3 DNA: TGCAGTGCTAGAGATCACGGGGGGCCGGGCACTGAAGCTTTCTTT

clone size: many
D gene: TRBD2
V gene: TRBV20-1
J gene: TRBJ2-1
CDR3 protein: CSAGGTSGTYNEQFF
CDR3 DNA: TGCAGTGCTGGGGGTACTAGCGGGACTTACAATGAGCAGTTCTTC

clone size: many
D gene: TRBD1
V gene: TRBV28
J gene: TRBJ1-2
CDR3 protein: CASGLEDRAGYTF
CDR3 DNA: TGTGCCAGCGGGCTGGAAGACAGGGCGGGCTACACCTTC

clone size: .
D gene: TRBD1
V gene: TRBV29-1
J gene: TRBJ2-1
CDR3 protein: CSVGTGVGNEQFF
CDR3 DNA: TGCAGCGTTGGGACAGGGGTGGGCAATGAGCAGTTCTTC

clone size: many
D gene: TRBD2
V gene: TRBV27
J gene: TRBJ2-7
CDR3 protein: CASSPSGTISSEQYF
CDR3 DNA: TGTGCCAGCAGTCCCTCCGGGACTATTTCCTCCGAGCAGTACTTC

clone size: many
D gene: TRBD1
V gene: TRBV27
J gene: TRBJ1-1
CDR3 protein: CASRTDRVMNTEAFF
CDR3 DNA: TGTGCCAGCAGAACTGACAGGGTAATGAACACTGAAGCTTTCTTT

clone size: few
D gene: TRBD2
V gene: TRBV6-2/TRBV6-3
J gene: TRBJ2-1
CDR3 protein: CAIDSVGGPTNEQFF
CDR3 DNA: TGTGCCATCGATTCTGTGGGAGGGCCCACGAATGAGCAGTTCTTC

clone size: .
D gene: TRBD2
V gene: TRBV20-1
J gene: TRBJ2-1
CDR3 protein: CSARASGSSYNEQFF
CDR3 DNA: TGCAGTGCTAGGGCTAGCGGGAGCTCCTACAATGAGCAGTTCTTC

clone size: many
D gene: TRBD1
V gene: TRBV20-1
J gene: TRBJ1-5
CDR3 protein: CSARAGTVNNQPQHF
CDR3 DNA: TGCAGTGCTAGAGCCGGGACAGTAAACAATCAGCCCCAGCATTTT

clone size: few
D gene: .
V gene: TRBV20-1
J gene: TRBJ1-1
CDR3 protein: CSARRSTPSAEAFF
CDR3 DNA: TGCAGTGCTAGGAGAAGTACTCCAAGCGCTGAAGCTTTCTTT

clone size: few
D gene: .
V gene: TRBV6-2/TRBV6-3
J gene: TRBJ2-2
CDR3 protein: CASQRQNTGELFF
CDR3 DNA: TGTGCCAGTCAGCGGCAGAACACCGGGGAGCTGTTTTTT

clone size: .
D gene: .
V gene: TRBV11-2
J gene: TRBJ2-3
CDR3 protein: CASSPPGRRATDTQYF
CDR3 DNA: TGTGCCAGCAGCCCCCCCGGGCGGAGGGCGACAGATACGCAGTATTTT

clone size: many
D gene: .
V gene: TRBV18
J gene: TRBJ2-5
CDR3 protein: CASSPAGKETQYF
CDR3 DNA: TGTGCCAGCTCACCAGCAGGGAAAGAGACCCAGTACTTC

clone size: .
D gene: .
V gene: TRBV6-4
J gene: TRBJ2-1
CDR3 protein: CASSDSYRAGYNEQFF
CDR3 DNA: TGTGCCAGCAGTGACTCTTATAGGGCGGGCTACAATGAGCAGTTCTTC

clone size: .
D gene: .
V gene: TRBV27
J gene: TRBJ1-5
CDR3 protein: CASSYTGLSNQPQHF
CDR3 DNA: TGTGCCAGCAGTTATACAGGGTTGAGCAATCAGCCCCAGCATTTT

clone size: many
D gene: TRBD1
V gene: TRBV7-8
J gene: TRBJ2-7
CDR3 protein: CASSLRTGGAYEQYF
CDR3 DNA: TGTGCCAGCAGCTTACGGACAGGGGGGGCCTACGAGCAGTACTTC

clone size: few
D gene: .
V gene: TRBV15
J gene: TRBJ2-5
CDR3 protein: CATSLGVSIIQETQYF
CDR3 DNA: TGTGCCACCAGCCTAGGGGTGTCGATAATCCAAGAGACCCAGTACTTC

clone size: .
D gene: TRBD1
V gene: TRBV7-9
J gene: TRBJ1-2
CDR3 protein: CASSLVGTDRVYGYTF
CDR3 DNA: TGTGCCAGCAGCTTAGTAGGCACGGACAGGGTCTATGGCTACACCTTC

clone size: many
D gene: .
V gene: TRBV20-1
J gene: TRBJ1-5
CDR3 protein: CSARADSNQPQHF
CDR3 DNA: TGCAGTGCTAGAGCGGATAGCAATCAGCCCCAGCATTTT

clone size: .
D gene: .
V gene: TRBV13
J gene: TRBJ2-3
CDR3 protein: CASSLGAATSTDTQYF
CDR3 DNA: TGTGCCAGCAGCTTAGGGGCAGCCACTAGCACAGATACGCAGTATTTT

clone size: .
D gene: .
V gene: TRBV19
J gene: TRBJ2-7
CDR3 protein: CASSIGRMSNEQYF
CDR3 DNA: TGTGCCAGTAGTATCGGCAGGATGTCCAACGAGCAGTACTTC

clone size: .
D gene: TRBD1
V gene: TRBV25-1
J gene: TRBJ2-7
CDR3 protein: CASSEYGAGGYEQYF
CDR3 DNA: TGTGCCAGCAGTGAATACGGGGCAGGGGGCTACGAGCAGTACTTC

clone size: many
D gene: .
V gene: TRBV7-3
J gene: TRBJ2-1
CDR3 protein: CASSFTGTYNEQFF
CDR3 DNA: TGTGCCAGCAGTTTCACCGGGACTTACAATGAGCAGTTCTTC

clone size: many
D gene: TRBD1
V gene: TRBV5-1
J gene: TRBJ2-3
CDR3 protein: CASSLVLGGAADTQYF
CDR3 DNA: TGCGCCAGCAGCTTGGTGTTAGGGGGCGCGGCAGATACGCAGTATTTT

clone size: many
D gene: .
V gene: TRBV3-1
J gene: TRBJ1-4
CDR3 protein: CASSQTREKLFF
CDR3 DNA: TGTGCCAGCAGCCAGACACGGGAAAAACTGTTTTTT

clone size: few
D gene: TRBD2
V gene: TRBV25-1
J gene: TRBJ2-7
CDR3 protein: CASSERLAGYEQYF
CDR3 DNA: TGTGCCAGCAGTGAAAGACTAGCGGGATACGAGCAGTACTTC

clone size: many
D gene: .
V gene: TRBV28
J gene: TRBJ1-1
CDR3 protein: CASSLLNTEAFF
CDR3 DNA: TGTGCCAGCAGTTTATTGAACACTGAAGCTTTCTTT

clone size: many
D gene: .
V gene: TRBV5-1
J gene: TRBJ1-1
CDR3 protein: CASSYFGGNTEAFF
CDR3 DNA: TGCGCCAGCAGCTACTTCGGGGGGAACACTGAAGCTTTCTTT

clone size: many
D gene: .
V gene: TRBV7-9
J gene: TRBJ1-2
CDR3 protein: CASSLRQDPNYGYTF
CDR3 DNA: TGTGCCAGCAGCTTAAGGCAGGATCCTAACTATGGCTACACCTTC

clone size: few
D gene: .
V gene: TRBV27
J gene: TRBJ1-5
CDR3 protein: CASSVGGSYQPQHF
CDR3 DNA: TGTGCCAGCAGTGTTGGTGGGTCGTATCAGCCCCAGCATTTT

clone size: .
D gene: .
V gene: TRBV6-1
J gene: TRBJ1-5
CDR3 protein: CASRYLQGPTSNQPQHF
CDR3 DNA: TGTGCCAGCAGGTACCTACAGGGCCCTACGAGCAATCAGCCCCAGCATTTT

clone size: few
D gene: .
V gene: TRBV4-2
J gene: TRBJ1-4
CDR3 protein: CASSISSDTSKEKLFF
CDR3 DNA: TGTGCCAGCAGCATTAGTTCTGACACCTCTAAGGAAAAACTGTTTTTT

clone size: .
D gene: TRBD1
V gene: TRBV2
J gene: TRBJ1-1
CDR3 protein: CASSRDRGPAAFF
CDR3 DNA: TGTGCCAGCAGTCGGGACAGGGGCCCAGCAGCTTTCTTT

clone size: many
D gene: .
V gene: TRBV20-1
J gene: TRBJ2-3
CDR3 protein: CSARDGAGLTARTQYF
CDR3 DNA: TGCAGTGCTAGAGATGGGGCGGGCCTAACGGCTCGTACGCAGTATTTT

clone size: many
D gene: TRBD1
V gene: TRBV24-1
J gene: TRBJ1-5
CDR3 protein: CATSDRQGLNQPQHF
CDR3 DNA: TGTGCCACCAGTGACCGACAGGGACTCAATCAGCCCCAGCATTTT

clone size: .
D gene: .
V gene: TRBV7-9
J gene: TRBJ2-7
CDR3 protein: CASSTPEAGGWEQYF
CDR3 DNA: TGTGCCAGCAGTACACCAGAGGCCGGTGGATGGGAGCAGTACTTC

clone size: .
D gene: .
V gene: TRBV6-1
J gene: TRBJ2-7
CDR3 protein: CASIIGGSGSYEQYF
CDR3 DNA: TGTGCCAGCATCATCGGGGGATCAGGCTCCTACGAGCAGTACTTC

clone size: many
D gene: TRBD1
V gene: TRBV9
J gene: TRBJ1-1
CDR3 protein: CASSVAPSPTGGNTEAFF
CDR3 DNA: TGTGCCAGCAGCGTAGCGCCATCCCCGACAGGGGGGAACACTGAAGCTTTCTTT

clone size: .
D gene: TRBD2
V gene: TRBV7-8
J gene: TRBJ2-7
CDR3 protein: CASSGLAGSYEQYF
CDR3 DNA: TGTGCCAGCAGTGGACTAGCGGGATCCTACGAGCAGTACTTC

clone size: .
D gene: .
V gene: TRBV19
J gene: TRBJ1-5
CDR3 protein: CASSIEQFNQPQHF
CDR3 DNA: TGTGCCAGTAGTATCGAACAGTTTAATCAGCCCCAGCATTTT

clone size: many
D gene: .
V gene: TRBV27
J gene: TRBJ1-1
CDR3 protein: CASRKGSGEAFF
CDR3 DNA: TGTGCCAGCAGAAAGGGTTCGGGTGAAGCTTTCTTT

clone size: .
D gene: .
V gene: TRBV3-1
J gene: TRBJ1-2
CDR3 protein: CASSHLRSYGYTF
CDR3 DNA: TGTGCCAGCAGCCATTTAAGGTCCTATGGCTACACCTTC

clone size: many
D gene: .
V gene: TRBV6-6
J gene: TRBJ1-2
CDR3 protein: CASSYSGRVYGYTF
CDR3 DNA: TGTGCCAGCAGTTACTCCGGGCGAGTCTATGGCTACACCTTC

clone size: .
D gene: .
V gene: TRBV5-6
J gene: TRBJ2-5
CDR3 protein: CASSWGAEETQYF
CDR3 DNA: TGTGCCAGCAGCTGGGGGGCAGAAGAGACCCAGTACTTC

clone size: .
D gene: TRBD1
V gene: TRBV30
J gene: TRBJ1-5
CDR3 protein: CAWSRDRGNQPQHF
CDR3 DNA: TGTGCCTGGTCCCGGGACAGGGGAAATCAGCCCCAGCATTTT

clone size: many
D gene: TRBD1
V gene: TRBV2
J gene: TRBJ2-3
CDR3 protein: CASSEDRFTDTQYF
CDR3 DNA: TGTGCCAGCAGTGAGGACAGGTTCACAGATACGCAGTATTTT

clone size: few
D gene: .
V gene: TRBV4-1
J gene: TRBJ2-7
CDR3 protein: CASSQDGGSPYEQYF
CDR3 DNA: TGCGCCAGCAGCCAAGATGGGGGGAGCCCCTACGAGCAGTACTTC

clone size: .
D gene: .
V gene: TRBV6-1
J gene: TRBJ2-2
CDR3 protein: CASRWTENTGELFF
CDR3 DNA: TGTGCCAGCAGGTGGACAGAGAACACCGGGGAGCTGTTTTTT